The 3 T cell receptor beta chains below come from one sample, sequenced in a study of blood T cell repertoires in COVID-19. Assay: immunoSEQ multiplex PCR; the TCRdb copy retains only in-frame clones and omits some. The repertoire has some 120,000 clones, about 91% of them found once; the top ten carry about 1%. Sample: peripheral blood. All receptors derive from a woman in her forties or fifties with active or convalescent COVID-19.

The chain combines TRBV7-9 with TRBJ2-2; 16 bases are a match to TRBD2. The CDR3 runs to 17 residues. With V trimmed by 5 bases and J by 7 bases, 7 bases remained unmatched. Germline V gene data show CDR1 as SEHNR and CDR2 as FQNEAQ (reference sequence). The CDR3 protein is CASSPSGTSGRVGELFF. CDR3 nucleotide sequence: TGTGCCAGCAGCCCTTCTGGGACTAGCGGGAGGGTCGGGGAGCTGTTTTTT.

V usage is TRBV28 and J usage is TRBJ2-6; 8 bases are a match to TRBD1. The J segment lost 1 base and the V segment lost 7 bases, leaving 9 bases of the junction unmatched. The CDR3 extends over 17 amino acids. Germline V gene sequence: CDR1 MDHEN, CDR2 SYDVKM. The CDR3 loop is CASTADRAVSGANVLTF. The CDR3 nucleotides read TGTGCCAGCACGGCGGACAGGGCCGTATCTGGGGCCAACGTCCTGACTTTC.

The chain combines TRBV28 with TRBJ1-2, with 12 positions matching TRBD1. CDR1 MDHEN and CDR2 SYDVKM come from the germline V gene. The CDR3 covers 15 residues. With 6 bases clipped from V and 8 bases from J, the junction kept 10 bases outside the gene matches. CDR3 coding DNA: TGTGCCAGCAGAACCCCGGGACAGGGGGCCGGGGGCTACACCTTC. It codes for CASRTPGQGAGGYTF.